This T cell receptor (beta chain) was sequenced for a study of blood T cell repertoires in COVID-19. Study context: PBMCs, B-cell-depleted T cells, or T cells were the source of the cDNA or gDNA that made up the material.

Using immunoSEQ multiplex PCR, the repertoire was profiled, and TCRdb retains in-frame clones only, with some absent. The sample has under 130,000 clones; more than 75% are singletons. This clone was counted a single time. This CDR3 spans 14 amino acids. V lost 3 bases, J lost 8 bases, and 14 bases lay in between. Germline lookup yields CDR1 LGHDT and CDR2 YNNKEL (reference sequence). The receptor comes from a human donor in a cohort sampled during active COVID-19. The sequencing input was peripheral blood. V gene TRBV3-1 (or the pseudogene TRBV3-2) combines with J gene TRBJ2-1; perhaps TRBD1 as D (5 bases). CDR3 residues: CASSHSGYIHEQFF. As DNA, the CDR3 is TGTGCCAGCAGCCACTCAGGGTATATCCATGAGCAGTTCTTC.